This T cell receptor (beta chain) was observed in a study of identical twins (dated by TCRdb to 2016 to 2017). Describing the broader study: TCR alpha and beta repertoires from monozygotic twins, unrelated adults of various ages and cord blood were deep-sequenced to test whether fetal clonotypes persist. Replicate twin experiments were performed at different times using different library preparation protocols to rule out contamination.

This clonotype was detected many times. It has no known antigen specificity. Base qualities are not recorded, but no much larger clone differs from it by a single base. The germline V gene sets CDR1 to MNHEY and CDR2 to SVGEGT. Trimming leaves V shorter by 8 bases and J shorter by 5 bases, with the junction holding 8 bases beyond the gene matches. Counted from cysteine to phenylalanine, this CDR3 has 14 amino acids. The kept DNA is CDR3 alone, 42 bases in frame from the first base. General findings and caveats noted by the study authors: Fewer insertions were carried by abundant cord blood beta clonotypes, a similar but weaker trend appeared in young adult naive repertoires, and no such trend appeared in memory repertoires. In beta out-of-frame sequences, excess twin sharing was weaker, because having fewer shared sequences lowered the signal-to-noise ratio. Because the same donors could not be followed over many years, the conclusions depended on cross-sectional statistical analysis. Out-of-frame TCR alpha sharing in monozygotic twins was systematically underestimated by recombination models, whereas sharing between unrelated individuals was in agreement with the recombination models. Compared with coincidental sharing between unrelated individuals, out-of-frame TCR alpha sequences shared between twins showed an excess of sequences with low generation probability. Zero-insertion analyses could be partly confounded by invariant T cells such as MAIT and iNKT, although diverse VJ usage argued against such confounding for most clonotypes.

Every donor in the study was a healthy Caucasian. The twin cohort comprised three pairs of female monozygotic twins, all aged roughly 18 to 29 years. The RNA used for TCR libraries was isolated from peripheral blood mononuclear cells. Receptor amplification or capture employed 5' RACE. TCRdb shows the sequencer as Illumina HiSeq 2000. Template switching introduced a universal primer binding site; the final cDNA contained a unique molecular identifier, enabling accurate counting of TCR cDNA molecules. First-strand cDNA for TCR alpha and beta chains was synthesized from specific primers in the conserved constant-segment region. Each cDNA library was double barcoded, with a SMART-Mk sample barcode plus Illumina barcodes, to control for contamination. TruSeq adapter sequences, together with Illumina sample barcodes, were added in two successive PCR steps. Sequencing of the TCR alpha and beta cDNA libraries was done on the Illumina HiSeq platform using custom primers. Per the authors' processing: MiGEC was used to process raw reads and extract unique molecular identifiers, and MiXCR was used to find CDR3 positions. Recombination models were inferred per individual with the repgenHMM and IGoR tools using an EM algorithm. The analysis of shared clonotypes was done with the tcR package in R, with sharing normalized by the product of cloneset sizes. To study raw recombination free of thymic and clonal selection effects, out-of-frame nonproductive sequences were analyzed. TCRdb reprocessed the public reads (quality trimming at Q25 with fastp, clone calling with MiXCR) and kept in-frame beta chains. Records with the same CDR3 protein are collapsed into one entry carrying the most frequent genes and DNA. Here the V and J calls rest on TCRdb's processing, not on the authors' analysis. This sample lists fewer than 650,000 distinct CDR3 sequences; 7.1% were detected once. About 1.5% of the sample comes from the top ten.

The same sample was also studied in work on yellow fever vaccine responses in identical twins. That second publication adds: The authors reported that the T cell response to vaccination in identical twins appeared partly convergent and partly personalized. In identical twins, the study followed T cell clones that responded to the vaccine with precision.

The receptor chain draws on TRBV6-2 or TRBV6-3 and TRBJ2-2; TRBD1 lines up with 7 middle nucleotides. Sequenced material: PBMCs. This TCR came from a woman aged 18-35 years in good health. CDR3 protein: CASQTGERTGELFF. The nucleotide sequence is TGTGCCAGCCAAACAGGGGAGCGGACCGGGGAGCTGTTTTTT.